Below, 13 T cell receptor beta chains from the same sample are listed, as sequenced in a study of blood T cells in healthy people across ages (dated by TCRdb to about 2015). Library preparation used 5' RACE. A second PCR of 7 to 11 cycles was performed with a sample-barcoded 5' primer and a J-beta primer mix. TCRdb applied fastp at Q25 and MiXCR to the public reads, then kept only in-frame beta chains. Entries that share a CDR3 protein sequence are merged under the most common genes and DNA. This sample comprises fewer than 2,000,000 distinct CDR3 sequences, roughly two fifths of them detected only once. The top ten clones comprise roughly 23% of the sample. The sample comprised blood. These receptors were taken from a human donor in good health.

This sequence joins TRBV7-3 and TRBJ2-3, with 7 bases identical to TRBD2. The V and J ends lost 5 bases and 2 bases, in that order; junction bases with no gene match: 13. Germline loops: CDR1 SGHTA, CDR2 FQGTGA. This CDR3 has 17 residues. The CDR3 sequence is CASSPQSGAIFTDTQYF. The CDR3 DNA reads as TGTGCCAGCAGCCCCCAAAGCGGGGCGATCTTCACAGATACGCAGTATTTT.

The genes are TRBV28 and TRBJ2-3; 14 nucleotides align to TRBD2. The CDR3 is made up of 17 amino acids. Germline V lookup: CDR1 MDHEN, CDR2 SYDVKM. Losses at the gene ends were 0 bases for V and 4 bases for J; bases not matched to a gene: 3. The CDR3 is CASSLWGLAGEADTQYF. CDR3 coding DNA: TGTGCCAGCAGTTTATGGGGACTAGCGGGGGAAGCAGATACGCAGTATTTT. Filled out from reference TRBV28 and TRBJ2-3, the complete variable domain reads DVKVTQSSRYLVKRTGEKVFLECVQDMDHENMFWYRQDPGLGLRLIYFSYDVKMKEKGDIPEGYSVSREKKERFSLILESASTNQTSMYLCASSLWGLAGEADTQYFGPGTRLTVL.

This clonotype has a handful of counts. This sequence joins TRBV7-2 and TRBJ2-1, with D perhaps matching TRBD1 or TRBD2 (5 bases each). Per the germline V gene, CDR1 is SGHTA and CDR2 is FQGNSA. The V gene lost 4 bases and the J gene lost 5 bases, with 9 bases spanning the gap. The CDR3 is 13 residues long. The chain's CDR3 is CASSSGPNNEQFF. The DNA for the CDR3 is TGTGCCAGCAGCTCGGGACCGAACAATGAGCAGTTCTTC.

This clonotype was recorded many times. The CDR3 bases are TGCGCCAGCAGCTCGCCTCGATCCTACGAGCAGTACTTC. Protein product: CASSSPRSYEQYF. The chain combines TRBV4-1 with TRBJ2-7; D remains ambiguous. Trimming left V 5 bases short and J 1 base short, with 9 bases between. From germline, CDR1 is MGHRA and CDR2 YSYEKL. The CDR3 loop spans 13 amino acids.

The genes are TRBV5-1 and TRBJ2-5, with 13 positions matching TRBD2. Germline V gene data show CDR1 as SGHRS and CDR2 as YFSETQ. This CDR3 spans 17 amino acids. Unmatched junction bases numbered 6, after V lost 0 bases and J lost 4 bases. CDR3 nucleotide sequence: TGCGCCAGCAGCTTGGGTTCGACTAGCGGGGGGAGAGAGACCCAGTACTTC. Protein product: CASSLGSTSGGRETQYF.

This clonotype was seen more than once but under ten times. The V and J genes are TRBV6-5 and TRBJ2-7, with 7 bases fitting TRBD1. The CDR3 has 14 amino acids. V lost 3 bases, J lost 3 bases, and 5 bases stayed unmatched. Germline V gene data show CDR1 as MNHEY and CDR2 as SVGAGI. CDR3: CASSYNRDSYEQYF. The CDR3 DNA follows: TGTGCCAGCAGTTATAACCGGGACAGCTACGAGCAGTACTTC.

The chain recombines TRBV10-2 with TRBJ2-3, with D maybe TRBD2 (6 bases). V lost 7 bases and J lost 5, with 13 bases in between. The CDR3 consists of 13 residues. In germline, CDR1 is WSHSY, CDR2 SAAADI. The DNA for the CDR3 is TGCGCCAGCAACCGACCGGGGGAAGATACGCAGTATTTT. Translating gives CASNRPGEDTQYF.

This clonotype was counted a single time. The rearrangement uses TRBV7-3 and TRBJ1-2; D call uncertain. The CDR3 runs 13 residues. The germline V gene encodes CDR1 SGHTA and CDR2 FQGTGA. Trimming removed 1 base from V and 6 bases from J, with 9 bases in between. The DNA of the CDR3 is TGTGCCAGCAGCTTAAATAACGGGCATGGCTACACCTTC. Protein sequence: CASSLNNGHGYTF.

This clonotype was seen only a few times. This chain connects TRBV4-1 to TRBJ1-2, with D possibly matching TRBD1 (5 bases). Germline V gene data show CDR1 as MGHRA and CDR2 as YSYEKL. Trimming cost V 2 bases and J 6 bases, with 10 bases left between them. The CDR3 consists of 13 residues. The CDR3 region has the DNA TGCGCCAGCAGCCAACTGACAGATCATGGCTACACCTTC. Amino acids: CASSQLTDHGYTF.

In its sample, this clonotype was seen a few times. The genes are TRBV6-5 and TRBJ1-1, with D possibly being TRBD1 (6 bases). V gave up 5 bases and J gave up 5 bases, with 12 bases separating them. CDR1 is MNHEY, CDR2 SVGAGI, per germline. The CDR3 is made up of 13 amino acids. This chain's CDR3 is CASSHTGLTEAFF. DNA of the CDR3: TGTGCCAGCAGTCACACAGGGCTTACTGAAGCTTTCTTT.

The table lists this clonotype with many counts. This could be a read error, since a much larger clone is one nucleotide away. The chain carries TRBV6-4 and TRBJ2-1; 9 nucleotides line up with TRBD1. The J call may not be correct, given that the DNA end is closer to TRBJ2-7. CDR3 length equals 15 residues. Germline V gene data show CDR1 as MRHNA and CDR2 as SNTAGT. The CDR3 DNA reads as TGTGCCAGCAGTGACACAGGGGGCGCCTACAATGAGCAGTACTTC. Translated, it gives CASSDTGGAYNEQYF.

The chain carries TRBV9 and TRBJ1-2, with 11 bases matching TRBD1. From germline, CDR1 is SGDLS and CDR2 YYNGEE. V gave up 3 bases and J gave up 3 bases; unmatched junction bases: 4. The CDR3 is 15 residues long. This CDR3 is CASSGWTGGDYGYTF. The CDR3, as DNA: TGTGCCAGCAGCGGATGGACAGGGGGCGACTATGGCTACACCTTC.

The chain links TRBV4-2 to TRBJ2-7; D possibly corresponds to TRBD2 (5 bases). This CDR3 contains 16 residues. The V end was cut by 4 bases, the J end by 4 bases, with 20 bases between. CDR1 is LGHNA, CDR2 YNFKEQ, per germline. This CDR3 is CASSPLGVEEVYEQYF. CDR3 nucleotide sequence: TGTGCCAGCAGCCCGCTCGGGGTCGAGGAGGTTTACGAGCAGTACTTC.